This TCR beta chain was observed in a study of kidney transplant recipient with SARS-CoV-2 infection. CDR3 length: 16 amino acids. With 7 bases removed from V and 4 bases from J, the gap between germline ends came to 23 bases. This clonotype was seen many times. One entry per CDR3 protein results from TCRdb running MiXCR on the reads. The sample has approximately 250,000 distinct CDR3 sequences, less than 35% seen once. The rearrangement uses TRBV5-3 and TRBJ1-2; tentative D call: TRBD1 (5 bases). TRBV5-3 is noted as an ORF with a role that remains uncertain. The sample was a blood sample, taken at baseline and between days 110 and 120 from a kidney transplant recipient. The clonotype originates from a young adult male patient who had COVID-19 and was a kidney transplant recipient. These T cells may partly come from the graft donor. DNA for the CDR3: TGTGCCAGACCAGACAGAGTGGTGAGAAAGACCTATGGCTACACCTTC. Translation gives CARPDRVVRKTYGYTF.